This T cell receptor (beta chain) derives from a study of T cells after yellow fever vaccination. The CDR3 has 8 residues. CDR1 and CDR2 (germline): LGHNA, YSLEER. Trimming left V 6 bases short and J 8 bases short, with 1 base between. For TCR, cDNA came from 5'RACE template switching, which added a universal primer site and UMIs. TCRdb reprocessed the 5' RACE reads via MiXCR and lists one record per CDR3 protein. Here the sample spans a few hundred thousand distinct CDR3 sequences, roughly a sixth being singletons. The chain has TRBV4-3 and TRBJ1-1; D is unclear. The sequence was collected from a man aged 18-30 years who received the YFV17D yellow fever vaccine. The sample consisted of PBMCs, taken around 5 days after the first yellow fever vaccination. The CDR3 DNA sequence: TGCGCCAGCAGAGAAGCTTTCTTT. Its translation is CASREAFF.